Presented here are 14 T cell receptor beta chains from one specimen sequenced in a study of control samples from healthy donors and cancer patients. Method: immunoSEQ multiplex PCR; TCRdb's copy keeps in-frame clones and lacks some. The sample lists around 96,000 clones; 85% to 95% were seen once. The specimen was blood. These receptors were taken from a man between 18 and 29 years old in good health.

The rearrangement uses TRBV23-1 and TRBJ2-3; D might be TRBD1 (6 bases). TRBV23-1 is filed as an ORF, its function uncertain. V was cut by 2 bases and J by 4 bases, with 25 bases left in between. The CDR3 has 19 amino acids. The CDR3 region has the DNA TGCGCCAGCAGTCAAGTCCCCTGTCGTACCGGGACACCCTCAGATACGCAGTATTTT. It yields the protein CASSQVPCRTGTPSDTQYF.

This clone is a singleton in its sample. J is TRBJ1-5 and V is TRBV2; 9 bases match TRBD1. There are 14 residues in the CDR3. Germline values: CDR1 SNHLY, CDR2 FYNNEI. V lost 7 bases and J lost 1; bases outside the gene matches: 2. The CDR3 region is CASMGQGSNQPQHF. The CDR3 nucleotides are TGTGCCAGCATGGGACAGGGAAGCAATCAGCCCCAGCATTTT.

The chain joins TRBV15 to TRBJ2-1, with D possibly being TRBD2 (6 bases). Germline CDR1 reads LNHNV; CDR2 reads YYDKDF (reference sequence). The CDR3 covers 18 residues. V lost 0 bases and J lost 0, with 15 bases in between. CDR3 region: CATSRDPTSLGSYNEQFF. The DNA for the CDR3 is TGTGCCACCAGCAGAGATCCGACTAGTCTCGGCTCCTACAATGAGCAGTTCTTC.

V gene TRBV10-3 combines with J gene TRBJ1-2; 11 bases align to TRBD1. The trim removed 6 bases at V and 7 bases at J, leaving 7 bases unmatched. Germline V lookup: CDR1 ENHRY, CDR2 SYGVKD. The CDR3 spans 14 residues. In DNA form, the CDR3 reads TGTGCCATCAGGGACCCGGACAGGGGGCCTGGCTACACCTTC. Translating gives CAIRDPDRGPGYTF.

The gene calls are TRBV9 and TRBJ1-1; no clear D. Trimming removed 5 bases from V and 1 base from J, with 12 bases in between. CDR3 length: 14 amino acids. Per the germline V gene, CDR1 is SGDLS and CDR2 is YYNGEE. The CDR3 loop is CASSTLPANTEAFF. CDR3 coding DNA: TGTGCCAGCAGTACGTTGCCGGCGAACACTGAAGCTTTCTTT.

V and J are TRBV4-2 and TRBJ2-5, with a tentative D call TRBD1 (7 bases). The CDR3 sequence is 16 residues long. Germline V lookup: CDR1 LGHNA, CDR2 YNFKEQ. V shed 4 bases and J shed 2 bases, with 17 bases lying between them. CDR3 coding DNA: TGTGCCAGCAGCCGAAACGGCGCGGGACAGCAAGAGACCCAGTACTTC. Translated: CASSRNGAGQQETQYF.

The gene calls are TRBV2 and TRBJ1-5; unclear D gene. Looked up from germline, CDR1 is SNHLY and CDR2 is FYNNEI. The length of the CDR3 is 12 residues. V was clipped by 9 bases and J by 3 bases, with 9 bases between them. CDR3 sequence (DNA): TGTGCCAGTTCCGGCGACAATCAGCCCCAGCATTTT. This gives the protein CASSGDNQPQHF.

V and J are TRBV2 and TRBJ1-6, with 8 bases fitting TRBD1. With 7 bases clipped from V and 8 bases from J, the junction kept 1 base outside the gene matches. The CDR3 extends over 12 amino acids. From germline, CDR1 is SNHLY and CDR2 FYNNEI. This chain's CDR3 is CASKQGDSPLHF. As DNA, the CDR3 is TGTGCCAGCAAACAGGGGGATTCACCCCTCCACTTT.

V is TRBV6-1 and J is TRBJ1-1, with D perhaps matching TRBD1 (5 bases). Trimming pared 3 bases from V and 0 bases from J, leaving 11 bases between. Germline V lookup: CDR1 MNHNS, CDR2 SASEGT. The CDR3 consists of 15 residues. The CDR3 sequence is CASSDGAGLNTEAFF. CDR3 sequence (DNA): TGTGCCAGCAGTGACGGGGCAGGCTTGAACACTGAAGCTTTCTTT.

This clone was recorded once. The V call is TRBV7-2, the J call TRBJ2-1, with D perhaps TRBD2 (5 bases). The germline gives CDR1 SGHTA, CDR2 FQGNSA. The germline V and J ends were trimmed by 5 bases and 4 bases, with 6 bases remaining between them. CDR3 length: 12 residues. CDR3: CASSRGYNEQFF. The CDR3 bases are TGTGCCAGCAGCCGGGGTTACAATGAGCAGTTCTTC.

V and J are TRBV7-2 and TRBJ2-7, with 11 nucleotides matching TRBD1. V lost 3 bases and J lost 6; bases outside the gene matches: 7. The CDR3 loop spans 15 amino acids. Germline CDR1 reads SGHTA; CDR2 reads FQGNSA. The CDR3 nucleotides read TGTGCCAGCAGCTTCTGGACAGGGGGCTACGGCGAGCAGTACTTC. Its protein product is CASSFWTGGYGEQYF.

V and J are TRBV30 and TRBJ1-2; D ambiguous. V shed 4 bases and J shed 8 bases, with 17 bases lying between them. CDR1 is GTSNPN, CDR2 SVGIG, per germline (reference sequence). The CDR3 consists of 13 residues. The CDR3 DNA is TGTGCCTGGACCTCAAACGGAGGGAGAGGCTACACCTTC. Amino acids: CAWTSNGGRGYTF.

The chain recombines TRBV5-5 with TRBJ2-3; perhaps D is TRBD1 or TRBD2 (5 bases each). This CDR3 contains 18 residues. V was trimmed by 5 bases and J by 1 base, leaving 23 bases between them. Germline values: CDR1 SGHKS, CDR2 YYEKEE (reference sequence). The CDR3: CASRRDPSGTTRTDTQYF. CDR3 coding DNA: TGTGCCAGCAGACGCGACCCCTCCGGGACCACACGCACAGATACGCAGTATTTT. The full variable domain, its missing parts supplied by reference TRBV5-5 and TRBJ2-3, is DAGVTQSPTHLIKTRGQQVTLRCSPISGHKSVSWYQQVLGQGPQFIFQYYEKEERGRGNFPDRFSARQFPNYSSELNVNALLLGDSALYLCASRRDPSGTTRTDTQYFGPGTRLTVL.

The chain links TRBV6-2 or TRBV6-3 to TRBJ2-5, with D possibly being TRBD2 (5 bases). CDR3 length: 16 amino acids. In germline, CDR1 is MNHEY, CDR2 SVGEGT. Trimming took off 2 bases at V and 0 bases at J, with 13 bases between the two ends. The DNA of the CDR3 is TGTGCCAGCAGTTACGGGCACCTTAGCGACCAAGAGACCCAGTACTTC. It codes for CASSYGHLSDQETQYF.